What follows are 6 T cell receptor beta chains derived from one specimen sequenced in a study of blood T cell repertoires in COVID-19. Profiled with immunoSEQ multiplex PCR; TCRdb holds only in-frame clones, not every one. The table lists about 150,000 clones, roughly 83% of them singletons, with less than 5% in the top ten. The sequenced sample was peripheral blood. These receptors were collected from a woman in her seventies with COVID-19, enrolled during active disease.

The sample holds a few counts of this clone. The chain joins TRBV5-4 to TRBJ1-2, with 10 bases that match TRBD1. V shed 4 bases and J 6 bases; nucleotides not matched to a gene: 6. Germline V gene data show CDR1 as SGHNT and CDR2 as YYREEE (reference sequence). The CDR3 spans 14 residues. CDR3 protein: CASSLRQGADGYTF. The CDR3 region has the DNA TGTGCCAGCAGCCTAAGACAGGGGGCAGATGGCTACACCTTC.

This clone was detected only a few times. This CDR3 reads CAIWDTVYGYTF. Here the CDR3 DNA reads TGTGCCATCTGGGACACAGTCTATGGCTACACCTTC. This chain uses TRBV10-3 with TRBJ1-2, with D possibly TRBD1 on 6 matching bases. This CDR3 spans 12 amino acids. Deletions cut 8 bases from V and 4 bases from J, with 11 bases between. Per germline, CDR1 ENHRY and CDR2 SYGVKD.

V gene TRBV20-1 combines with J gene TRBJ2-1; D is possibly TRBD1 (5 bases). Trimming took 3 bases from V and 1 from J, leaving 13 bases between them. The CDR3 extends over 15 amino acids. CDR1 is DFQATT, CDR2 SNEGSKA, per germline (reference sequence). CDR3 protein: CSASRGQTSYNEQFF. In DNA, the CDR3 is TGCAGTGCTAGTAGGGGTCAGACATCCTACAATGAGCAGTTCTTC.

This clone occurred once. The gene calls are TRBV13 and TRBJ2-4; tentatively, D is TRBD2 (6 bases). The CDR3 totals 14 residues. Per germline, CDR1 PRHDT and CDR2 FYEKMQ (reference sequence). V was cut by 5 bases and J by 0 bases, with 8 bases left in between. CDR3 protein: CASSAGIAKNIQYF. The CDR3 DNA reads as TGTGCCAGCAGCGCGGGGATAGCCAAAAACATTCAGTACTTC.

The sample holds many counts of this clone. The chain joins TRBV19 to TRBJ1-5; D might be TRBD1 (6 bases). The CDR3 is 13 amino acids. V lost 7 bases and J lost 4, with 11 bases in between. Germline V gene data show CDR1 as LNHDA and CDR2 as SQIVND (reference sequence). CDR3 coding DNA: TGTGCCAGTATAGAGGGGGTGAATCAGCCCCAGCATTTT. The encoded protein is CASIEGVNQPQHF.

The chain links TRBV6-7 to TRBJ1-1, with a tentative D call TRBD1 (5 bases). TRBV6-7 is an ORF for which the function is uncertain. This CDR3 is 11 amino acids long. With 7 bases removed from V and 11 bases from J, the gap between germline ends came to 14 bases. The CDR3 sequence is CASNSQAWAFF. The DNA of the CDR3 is TGTGCCAGCAATTCACAGGCGTGGGCTTTCTTT.